This entry lists 30 T cell receptor beta chains sequenced from one sample in a study of blood T cells in healthy people across ages. Using a J-beta primer mix together with a sample-barcoded 5' primer, a second PCR was run for roughly 7 to 11 cycles. Each CDR3 protein gets one entry after TCRdb re-called the 5' RACE reads with MiXCR. Of some 1.5 million distinct CDR3 sequences listed, 28% are singletons. Sequencing input: blood. All receptors come from a woman younger than 45 in good health.

The chain joins TRBV14 to TRBJ2-4; D gene unclear. The J call is doubtful: the DNA matches TRBJ2-5 better. The CDR3 is 13 amino acids. From germline, CDR1 is SGHDN and CDR2 FVKESK. The CDR3, as DNA: TGTGCCAGCAGCCAGCAGTTTGGCGAGACCCAGTACTTC. Amino acid sequence: CASSQQFGETQYF.

A few counts support this clonotype. An end of the junction does not agree with germline; a read error may underlie this. V gene TRBV19 combines with J gene TRBJ2-6; tentative D call: TRBD1 (5 bases). This CDR3 region has 17 residues. Germline V gives CDR1 LNHDA, CDR2 SQIVND (reference sequence). The CDR3: CASTRTAIVSGAIVLTF. The DNA of the CDR3 is TGTGCCAGTACCCGGACGGCGATTGTCTCTGGGGCCATCGTCCTGACTTTC. Full variable domain (outside the CDR3, taken from reference TRBV19 and TRBJ2-6): DGGITQSPKYLFRKEGQNVTLSCEQNLNHDAMYWYRQDPGQGLRLIYYSQIVNDFQKGDIAEGYSVSREKKESFPLTVTSAQKNPTAFYLCASTRTAIVSGAIVLTFGAGSRLTVL.

The CDR3 DNA sequence: TGTGCCAGCAGCCAGGGGGCCGATTGGACGGCGAACTATGGCTACACCTTC. It yields the protein CASSQGADWTANYGYTF. This sequence joins TRBV3-1 and TRBJ1-2, with a tentative D call TRBD1 (6 bases). Germline V gene lookup returns CDR1 LGHDT and CDR2 YNNKEL (reference sequence). The ends were cut back, 3 bases at V and 2 bases at J, with 19 bases in the middle. This CDR3 is built from 17 residues.

This clonotype has a handful of counts. The chain has TRBV3-1 and TRBJ2-4; 7 bases map to TRBD1. CDR3 length: 17 residues. V lost 4 bases and J lost 1; bases outside the gene matches: 10. Germline V lookup: CDR1 LGHDT, CDR2 YNNKEL (reference sequence). CDR3 bases: TGTGCCAGCAGCCCTTTCCAGGGACAGCGCGCCAAAAACATTCAGTACTTC. It is translated as CASSPFQGQRAKNIQYF.

The V gene is TRBV12-3 or TRBV12-4, the J gene TRBJ2-5; 7 positions match TRBD2. V was clipped by 6 bases and J by 5 bases; unmatched bases: 9. This CDR3 is built from 14 residues. CDR3: CASRRGLLGETQYF. The CDR3 coding sequence is TGTGCCAGCAGACGGGGACTATTAGGTGAGACCCAGTACTTC.

The V gene is TRBV3-1, the J gene TRBJ2-5, with 11 bases matching TRBD2. J lost 4 bases, V lost 6 bases, and 7 bases had no gene match. The CDR3 loop spans 15 amino acids. Looked up from germline, CDR1 is LGHDT and CDR2 is YNNKEL (reference sequence). The DNA of the CDR3 is TGTGCCAGCAGTACAACTAGCGGGGGAAGAGAGACCCAGTACTTC. As protein: CASSTTSGGRETQYF.

As for this clonotype: This may arise from a read error, as a much more abundant clone is one base away. Without the conserved terminal phenylalanine or tryptophan, this CDR3 likely stems from a read error. The rearrangement links TRBV12-3 or TRBV12-4 to TRBJ2-7; the match to TRBD2 covers 11 bases. V lost 5 bases to trimming and J lost 1 base; unmatched junction nucleotides: 10. There are 17 residues in the CDR3. The CDR3 here is CASSRTSGRMGSYEQYC. CDR3 DNA: TGTGCCAGCAGTCGTACTAGCGGGAGAATGGGGTCCTACGAGCAGTACTGC.

V is TRBV28 and J is TRBJ1-1; weak D call: TRBD1 (6 bases). Germline values: CDR1 MDHEN, CDR2 SYDVKM. The CDR3 extends over 14 amino acids. V was trimmed by 3 bases and J by 6 bases, leaving 14 bases between them. In DNA, the CDR3 is TGTGCCAGCAGTTTGGACAGCATTTCTCCTGAAGCTTTCTTT. As protein: CASSLDSISPEAFF.

The rearrangement uses TRBV7-6 and TRBJ2-3, with 13 nucleotides matching TRBD2. The ends lost 3 bases at V and 5 bases at J; junction bases unmatched: 11. Germline V gene sequence: CDR1 SGHVS, CDR2 FNYEAQ. The CDR3 has 18 residues. The CDR3 spells CASSFSGTSGGAGDTQYF. The CDR3 nucleotides read TGTGCCAGCAGCTTTAGCGGTACTAGCGGGGGGGCCGGAGATACGCAGTATTTT.

In this sample, this clonotype turned up a few times. The genes are TRBV6-5 and TRBJ1-4, with a possible D match to TRBD1 (5 bases). Germline CDR1 and CDR2: MNHEY and SVGAGI. This CDR3 has 15 residues. With 2 bases removed from V and 9 bases from J, the gap between germline ends came to 16 bases. CDR3 loop: CASSYGRGFRQKLFF. The CDR3 DNA follows: TGTGCCAGCAGTTACGGGCGGGGGTTTCGCCAAAAACTGTTTTTT.

This clonotype occurred a few times. The V gene is TRBV6-6, the J gene TRBJ2-1; 11 bases agree with TRBD2. This CDR3 is built from 15 residues. CDR1 is MNHNY, CDR2 SVGAGI, per germline (reference sequence). Trimming at V came to 6 bases and at J to 6 bases, leaving 7 bases not matched to a gene. This CDR3 reads CASSNRLAGGNEQFF. DNA for the CDR3: TGTGCCAGCAGCAACCGGCTAGCGGGAGGCAATGAGCAGTTCTTC.

This clonotype has more than one count but fewer than ten. The genes are TRBV3-1 and TRBJ2-7; D assignment may be TRBD1 or TRBD2 (5 bases each). The CDR3 length is 16 residues. V was trimmed by 4 bases and J by 0 bases, leaving 16 bases between them. Germline V gene data show CDR1 as LGHDT and CDR2 as YNNKEL (reference sequence). The CDR3 DNA reads as TGTGCCAGCAGCCCTACCGGGACGGGATTCTCCTACGAGCAGTACTTC. This codes for CASSPTGTGFSYEQYF.

The genes are TRBV12-3 or TRBV12-4 and TRBJ1-1; the D is unclear. The CDR3 sequence is 13 residues long. The V end lost 5 bases, the J end lost 0 bases, and 7 bases lay between the germline ends. CDR3 residues: CASSMALNTEAFF. Here the CDR3 DNA reads TGTGCCAGCAGTATGGCGTTGAACACTGAAGCTTTCTTT.

The rearrangement joins TRBV9 to TRBJ2-2; the D gene is possibly TRBD1 (5 bases). The CDR3 consists of 14 residues. Trimming took off 0 bases at V and 6 bases at J, with 9 bases between the two ends. CDR1 is SGDLS and CDR2 is YYNGEE in the germline V gene. Here the CDR3 reads CASSVGAGSGELFF. In DNA, the CDR3 is TGTGCCAGCAGCGTAGGGGCAGGGTCCGGGGAGCTGTTTTTT.

A note on this clonotype: A much larger clone differs by one base, so this may be a read error. V and J are TRBV5-1 and TRBJ2-3, with 7 bases identical to TRBD2. After removal of 7 bases from V and 0 bases from J, the junction contained 11 bases not matched to a gene. Germline loops: CDR1 SGHRS, CDR2 YFSETQ. The CDR3 covers 16 residues. CDR3 in DNA: TGCGCCAGCGGCCGGGAACCGGGACTAAGCACAGATACGCAGTATTTT. Translated: CASGREPGLSTDTQYF.

The chain couples TRBV18 to TRBJ1-1; 8 bases align to TRBD1. Losses at the gene ends were 0 bases for V and 5 bases for J; bases not matched to a gene: 8. The CDR3 contains 16 residues. CDR1 is KGHSH, CDR2 LQKENI, per germline. CDR3 sequence reads: CASSPPNDRGYTEAFF. The CDR3 bases are TGTGCCAGCTCACCACCGAACGACAGGGGTTATACTGAAGCTTTCTTT.

CDR3 nucleotide sequence: TGTGCCAGCAGCTTTGCACGGGGCACCCAAGAGACCCAGTACTTC. Residues: CASSFARGTQETQYF. The V gene is TRBV7-2, the J gene TRBJ2-5; D could derive from TRBD1 or TRBD2 (5 bases each). Germline V gene sequence: CDR1 SGHTA, CDR2 FQGNSA. The CDR3 has 15 residues. V was trimmed by 3 bases and J by 1 base, leaving 12 bases between them.

CDR3 protein: CASRTNSNQPQHF. The CDR3 DNA is TGTGCCAGCAGGACAAATAGCAATCAGCCCCAGCATTTT. The chain has TRBV28 and TRBJ1-5; no clear D. Germline loops: CDR1 MDHEN, CDR2 SYDVKM. The CDR3 sequence is 13 residues long. Trimming took off 6 bases at V and 0 bases at J, with 6 bases between the two ends.

This clonotype was picked up many times. The chain has TRBV27 and TRBJ2-1, with D tentatively TRBD1 (6 bases). The V gene lost 5 bases and the J gene lost 0 bases, with 14 bases spanning the gap. CDR3 size: 16 residues. CDR1 MNHEY and CDR2 SMNVEV come from the germline V gene (reference sequence). The chain's CDR3 is CASSPRTASSYNEQFF. As DNA, the CDR3 is TGTGCCAGCAGTCCTCGGACAGCTAGCTCCTACAATGAGCAGTTCTTC.

In its sample, this clonotype was seen a few times. The rearrangement joins TRBV7-2 to TRBJ2-3, with no clear D. This CDR3 has 15 amino acids. Trimming took off 1 base at V and 2 bases at J, with 10 bases between the two ends. In germline, CDR1 is SGHTA, CDR2 FQGNSA. This chain's CDR3 is CASSLGSGNTDTQYF. CDR3 coding DNA: TGTGCCAGCAGCTTAGGCTCTGGGAACACAGATACGCAGTATTTT.

This clonotype was observed a few times. This chain links TRBV7-2 with TRBJ2-5, with a weak D call TRBD1 (7 bases). The CDR3 is 14 amino acids. Trimming cost V 5 bases and J 7 bases, with 17 bases left between them. In germline, CDR1 is SGHTA, CDR2 FQGNSA. The CDR3 loop is CASSPGGTPGTQYF. CDR3 DNA sequence: TGTGCCAGCAGCCCAGGGGGGACACCCGGGACCCAGTACTTC.

The table lists this clonotype with a few counts. This chain uses TRBV5-1 with TRBJ2-1; TRBD2 aligns across 10 bases. Losses at the gene ends were 3 bases for V and 8 bases for J; bases not matched to a gene: 11. Germline lookup yields CDR1 SGHRS and CDR2 YFSETQ. The CDR3 covers 16 residues. The CDR3 spells CASSSLAGGPSDEQFF. As DNA, the CDR3 is TGCGCCAGCAGCTCCTTAGCGGGAGGCCCGAGCGATGAGCAGTTCTTC.

This clonotype has at least ten counts. This chain connects TRBV24-1 to TRBJ2-1; possible D gene TRBD1, 6 bases. Trimming cost V 4 bases and J 0 bases, with 12 bases left between them. Per the germline V gene, CDR1 is KGHDR and CDR2 is SFDVKD. CDR3 length: 16 residues. The CDR3 nucleotides are TGTGCCACCAGTGAACCCACAGGGAGCTCCTACAATGAGCAGTTCTTC. Its translation is CATSEPTGSSYNEQFF.

Note on this clonotype: Its ends do not fully match the called genes, so a read error is possible. The chain carries TRBV3-1 and TRBJ2-4, with D unresolved. Per the germline V gene, CDR1 is LGHDT and CDR2 is YNNKEL (reference sequence). CDR3 size: 18 residues. The CDR3, as DNA: TGTGCCGGCAGCCAAGATCCCCCAGGCACTCTAGCCAAAAACATTCAGTACTTC. Translated, it gives CAGSQDPPGTLAKNIQYF.

This chain uses TRBV7-6 with TRBJ1-2, with D uncertain. Germline V lookup: CDR1 SGHVS, CDR2 FNYEAQ. V gave up 1 base and J gave up 5 bases, with 11 bases separating them. The CDR3 has 14 residues. The CDR3 region has the DNA TGTGCCAGCAGCTTAGGAGGGAGCGTGTATGGCTACACCTTC. Its translation: CASSLGGSVYGYTF.

J is TRBJ2-7 and V is TRBV5-1; the match to TRBD1 covers 9 bases. V lost 4 bases, J lost 4 bases, and 9 bases stayed unmatched. The CDR3 runs to 15 residues. Germline V gene sequence: CDR1 SGHRS, CDR2 YFSETQ. DNA for the CDR3: TGCGCCAGCAGCCGGGATACCGGGACAGGGTACGAGCAGTACTTC. It yields the protein CASSRDTGTGYEQYF.

This clonotype was seen only a few times. This rearrangement joins TRBV10-2 to TRBJ1-4; 7 positions match TRBD1. Germline assignment: CDR1 WSHSY and CDR2 SAAADI. V was pared by 1 base and J by 8 bases, with 4 bases of the junction left unmatched. This CDR3 is built from 14 residues. The CDR3, as DNA: TGCGCCAGCAGTGAGTTACAGGGGCTCGAAAAACTGTTTTTT. Its translation: CASSELQGLEKLFF.

The chain couples TRBV12-3 or TRBV12-4 to TRBJ1-4; no definite D call. The germline V and J ends were trimmed by 8 bases and 7 bases, with 11 bases remaining between them. The CDR3 runs 12 residues. CDR3 sequence (DNA): TGTGCCAGCGGGCCCATGAGTGAAAAACTGTTTTTT. Its protein is CASGPMSEKLFF.

J is TRBJ2-3 and V is TRBV6-6; D possibly corresponds to TRBD1 (5 bases). The CDR3 consists of 14 residues. The germline gives CDR1 MNHNY, CDR2 SVGAGI (reference sequence). V was trimmed by 5 bases and J by 6 bases, leaving 15 bases between them. CDR3 protein: CASSRGASEDTQYF. In DNA, the CDR3 is TGTGCCAGCAGTCGTGGGGCCTCGGAGGATACGCAGTATTTT.

This clonotype was recorded many times. The rearrangement uses TRBV12-3 or TRBV12-4 and TRBJ2-7; tentatively, D is TRBD2 (5 bases). The CDR3 totals 14 residues. V was clipped by 5 bases and J by 3 bases, with 14 bases between them. The CDR3 reads CASSGSSNGYEQYF. The CDR3 region has the DNA TGTGCCAGCAGTGGCTCTAGCAACGGCTACGAGCAGTACTTC.